This TCR beta chain was identified in a study of spatial heterogeneity in lung cancer. Study as a whole: Consistent detection of more beta-chain than alpha-chain sequences was observed. Whole-study results and caveats: One measure, the expanded intratumoral alpha and beta TCR count, tracked tumor mutation counts.

In regard to this clonotype: Antigen: not known. Within a library made for alpha chains, this beta chain is off target, and its count is uninformative.

As to time point: sample taken at primary tumor resection. The donors were some 70 patients with non-small cell lung cancer that was early-stage and untreated. This CDR3 contains 15 residues. The germline V gene encodes CDR1 DFQATT and CDR2 SNEGSKA (reference sequence). With 5 bases clipped from V and 3 bases from J, the junction kept 11 bases outside the gene matches. TCRdb fed the 5' RACE reads into MiXCR, producing one record per CDR3 protein. This sample has approximately 3,000 distinct CDR3 sequences; less than 65% occur once, and the top ten carry around two thirds. The input for sequencing was lung tumor tissue, taken at surgery. The source of this sequence is a male donor with early-stage non-small cell lung cancer. This chain uses TRBV20-1 with TRBJ2-7; TRBD2 agrees at 9 bases. The CDR3: CSASSLTSGNYEQYF. Written as DNA, the CDR3 is TGCAGTGCTTCCAGCTTGACTAGCGGAAACTACGAGCAGTACTTC.